Below, 19 T cell receptor beta chains from the same sample are listed, as sequenced in a study of early T cells in non-severe SARS-CoV-2 infection. TCRdb recomputed calls from the 5' RACE reads with MiXCR, one row per CDR3 protein. The table includes some 60,000 distinct CDR3 sequences, around 12% detected once. The input for sequencing was whole blood, taken at baseline. The receptors were gathered from an adult who was a healthcare worker with PCR-confirmed SARS-CoV-2 infection or an uninfected control (not recorded which).

This clonotype was picked up a small number of times. CDR3 coding DNA: TGTGCCAGCTCACCAAGGGACAGGGGGCTAGGAGATACGCAGTATTTT. Its protein product is CASSPRDRGLGDTQYF. The chain is built from TRBV18 and TRBJ2-3; 12 bases line up with TRBD1. This CDR3 has 16 amino acids. V lost 2 bases to trimming and J lost 5 bases; unmatched junction nucleotides: 5. From germline, CDR1 is KGHSH and CDR2 LQKENI.

The rearrangement uses TRBV4-3 and TRBJ2-1; 11 bases align to TRBD2. Looked up from germline, CDR1 is LGHNA and CDR2 is YSLEER. CDR3 length: 17 residues. The V gene end was trimmed by 3 bases and the J gene end by 8 bases; junction bases not matched to a gene: 12. CDR3 sequence: CASSQIQTSGIFDEQFF. The CDR3, as DNA: TGCGCCAGCAGCCAGATACAGACTAGCGGGATTTTCGATGAGCAGTTCTTC.

The chain couples TRBV28 to TRBJ2-1, with TRBD2 identical over 13 bases. CDR3 length equals 16 residues. The V gene's germline CDR1 is MDHEN and CDR2 SYDVKM. The trim removed 5 bases at V and 9 bases at J, leaving 10 bases unmatched. This CDR3 is CASSAKLAGGPGEQFF. CDR3 nucleotide sequence: TGTGCCAGCAGTGCGAAACTAGCGGGAGGGCCCGGTGAGCAGTTCTTC. Based on the CDR3 plus reference TRBV28 and TRBJ2-1, the full variable domain is DVKVTQSSRYLVKRTGEKVFLECVQDMDHENMFWYRQDPGLGLRLIYFSYDVKMKEKGDIPEGYSVSREKKERFSLILESASTNQTSMYLCASSAKLAGGPGEQFFGPGTRLTVL.

Within the sample, this clonotype is medium-sized. This chain uses TRBV7-2 with TRBJ2-5, with D possibly being TRBD2 (6 bases). The V end was cut by 5 bases, the J end by 0 bases, with 13 bases between. The CDR3 spans 15 residues. Germline CDR1 reads SGHTA; CDR2 reads FQGNSA. CDR3 sequence: CASSRQRDYQETQYF. In DNA form, the CDR3 reads TGTGCCAGCAGCCGACAAAGGGACTACCAAGAGACCCAGTACTTC.

This clonotype showed up many times. This chain links TRBV7-8 with TRBJ2-1; 10 nucleotides align to TRBD1. The CDR3 totals 16 residues. With V trimmed by 5 bases and J by 6 bases, 10 bases remained unmatched. Germline loops: CDR1 SGHVS, CDR2 FQNEAQ. The CDR3 region is CASSPESGTGANEQFF. The DNA for the CDR3 is TGTGCCAGCAGCCCGGAGAGCGGGACAGGGGCCAATGAGCAGTTCTTC.

This rearrangement joins TRBV28 to TRBJ2-1; D is unclear. The CDR3 consists of 16 residues. Trimming took off 7 bases at V and 1 base at J, with 17 bases between the two ends. Looked up from germline, CDR1 is MDHEN and CDR2 is SYDVKM. CDR3 amino acids: CASTSRSPGSYNEQFF. The DNA for the CDR3 is TGTGCCAGCACCTCCCGGTCCCCGGGTTCCTACAATGAGCAGTTCTTC.

The table lists this clonotype with many counts. The chain uses TRBV7-9 and TRBJ1-1; D gene unclear. This CDR3 is 14 amino acids long. The germline gives CDR1 SEHNR, CDR2 FQNEAQ (reference sequence). V was pared by 5 bases and J by 2 bases, with 12 bases between. Written as DNA, the CDR3 is TGTGCCAGCAGCCCAGAGCATTTCAACACTGAAGCTTTCTTT. This translates into CASSPEHFNTEAFF.

This chain uses TRBV6-1 with TRBJ2-3, with 7 bases fitting TRBD2. The trim removed 6 bases at V and 3 bases at J, leaving 9 bases unmatched. CDR3 size: 15 residues. Germline V lookup: CDR1 MNHNS, CDR2 SASEGT. The CDR3 loop reads CASRLTHGGTDTQYF. CDR3 in DNA: TGTGCCAGCAGGCTTACCCACGGGGGGACAGATACGCAGTATTTT.

This clonotype was recorded at least ten times. This chain links TRBV10-3 with TRBJ1-2; D unresolved. CDR3 length: 12 residues. Germline V gives CDR1 ENHRY, CDR2 SYGVKD. The germline V and J ends were trimmed by 6 bases and 4 bases, with 9 bases remaining between them. This CDR3 reads CAISGGIYGYTF. In DNA form, the CDR3 reads TGTGCCATCAGCGGCGGTATCTATGGCTACACCTTC.

The CDR3 is CASSLGGLATGELFF. The CDR3 region has the DNA TGTGCCAGCAGCTTAGGGGGGCTCGCCACCGGGGAGCTGTTTTTT. The V gene is TRBV7-6, the J gene TRBJ2-2; tentative D call: TRBD1 (6 bases). The germline CDR1 and CDR2 sequences are SGHVS and FNYEAQ. Between the trimmed V and J ends, which lost 1 base and 4 bases, there was a span of 10 bases. The CDR3 runs 15 residues.

The table lists this clonotype with a few counts. The chain combines TRBV5-4 with TRBJ1-1, with D hard to call. Trimming left V 5 bases short and J 0 bases short, with 11 bases between. The CDR3 loop spans 14 amino acids. The germline CDR1 and CDR2 sequences are SGHNT and YYREEE (reference sequence). CDR3 protein: CASSSNRMNTEAFF. DNA of the CDR3: TGTGCCAGCAGTTCCAATCGAATGAACACTGAAGCTTTCTTT. The entire variable domain, with the rest obtained from reference TRBV5-4 and TRBJ1-1, is as follows: ETGVTQSPTHLIKTRGQQVTLRCSSQSGHNTVSWYQQALGQGPQFIFQYYREEENGRGNFPPRFSGLQFPNYSSELNVNALELDDSALYLCASSSNRMNTEAFFGQGTRLTVV.

This chain uses TRBV5-6 with TRBJ2-5, with a weak D call TRBD2 (5 bases). V dropped 4 bases and J dropped 2 bases, with 18 bases sitting between them. The length of the CDR3 is 16 residues. The V gene's germline CDR1 is SGHDT and CDR2 YYEEEE. The CDR3 region has the DNA TGTGCCAGCAGCGTAGGCCGCCTGAAGCGGCAAGAGACCCAGTACTTC. Translated: CASSVGRLKRQETQYF.

V usage is TRBV25-1 and J usage is TRBJ2-7; 7 bases map to TRBD2. The CDR3 covers 14 residues. The junction had 7 bases not matched to a gene; V was cut back by 3 bases and J by 5 bases. Germline values: CDR1 MGHDK, CDR2 SYGVNS. CDR3 DNA sequence: TGTGCCAGCAGTGATTTGACTAGCTGGCACGAGCAGTACTTC. Translation: CASSDLTSWHEQYF.

This chain joins TRBV30 and TRBJ1-6; D not certain. Germline CDR1 reads GTSNPN; CDR2 reads SVGIG (reference sequence). Between the trimmed V and J ends, which lost 4 bases and 8 bases, there was a span of 12 bases. CDR3 length: 13 amino acids. CDR3 region: CAWTWGIDSPLHF. The CDR3, as DNA: TGTGCCTGGACTTGGGGTATAGATTCACCCCTCCACTTT.

This chain uses TRBV5-4 with TRBJ2-7; the match to TRBD2 covers 10 bases. CDR3 length: 16 amino acids. J gave up 4 bases and V 2 bases, and 9 bases lay outside the gene matches. CDR1 SGHNT and CDR2 YYREEE come from the germline V gene (reference sequence). CDR3 residues: CASSFAIAGGIYEQYF. The DNA of the CDR3 is TGTGCCAGCAGCTTCGCGATAGCGGGAGGCATTTACGAGCAGTACTTC. Complete variable domain (other parts from reference TRBV5-4 and TRBJ2-7): ETGVTQSPTHLIKTRGQQVTLRCSSQSGHNTVSWYQQALGQGPQFIFQYYREEENGRGNFPPRFSGLQFPNYSSELNVNALELDDSALYLCASSFAIAGGIYEQYFGPGTRLTVT.

The table lists this clonotype with a few counts. CDR3 nucleotide sequence: TGCAGTGCCCCGTTGGGACTAGCAGTTGATGAGCAGTTCTTC. Encoded protein: CSAPLGLAVDEQFF. The V and J genes are TRBV20-1 and TRBJ2-1; 9 positions agree with TRBD2. The germline CDR1 and CDR2 sequences are DFQATT and SNEGSKA (reference sequence). The trim removed 6 bases at V and 8 bases at J, leaving 11 bases unmatched. The CDR3 length is 14 residues.

This clonotype came up many times. V usage is TRBV7-9 and J usage is TRBJ2-4, with D possibly being TRBD2 (6 bases). The CDR3 spans 14 residues. Germline V gene sequence: CDR1 SEHNR, CDR2 FQNEAQ (reference sequence). V lost 1 base, J lost 8 bases, and 12 bases lay in between. The CDR3 is CASSLGVRRDIQYF. DNA of the CDR3: TGTGCCAGCAGCTTAGGAGTCAGGAGGGACATTCAGTACTTC.

This clonotype was counted many times. The chain employs TRBV29-1 and TRBJ2-5; D unresolved. The V end lost 4 bases, the J end lost 3 bases, and 12 bases lay between the germline ends. This CDR3 has 13 amino acids. CDR1 and CDR2 (germline): SQVTM, ANQGSEA. Here the CDR3 DNA reads TGCAGCGTTGGAAGAACGGACGAAGAGACCCAGTACTTC. It is translated as CSVGRTDEETQYF.

This clonotype was seen a handful of times. V usage is TRBV3-1 and J usage is TRBJ1-4; weak D call: TRBD1 (5 bases). The germline gives CDR1 LGHDT, CDR2 YNNKEL (reference sequence). The CDR3 extends over 14 amino acids. The germline V and J ends were trimmed by 0 bases and 8 bases, with 10 bases remaining between them. CDR3 DNA: TGTGCCAGCAGCCAAGATTTGGCAGGGGAAAAACTGTTTTTT. Translation: CASSQDLAGEKLFF. Variable domain in full (rest from reference TRBV3-1 and TRBJ1-4): DTAVSQTPKYLVTQMGNDKSIKCEQNLGHDTMYWYKQDSKKFLKIMFSYNNKELIINETVPNRFSPKSPDKAHLNLHINSLELGDSAVYFCASSQDLAGEKLFFGSGTQLSVL.